The entry that follows covers one T cell receptor (beta chain) sequence. Its antigen is not identified. The same CDR3 is also encoded by other DNA sequences in this sample. A multiplex PCR was run with 60 Vbeta primers and 13 Jbeta primers. Assay: immunoSEQ multiplex PCR; the TCRdb copy retains only in-frame clones and omits some. The sample carries some 160,000 clones, 77% recorded once. The data originate from a study of cytomegalovirus exposure and HLA in healthy donors. General observations from the study: According to an earlier analysis, most TCR beta V segments yielded productive rearrangements about 90% or about 30% of the time.

Trimming took 1 base from V and 2 from J; bases not matched to a gene: 7. This CDR3 has 16 residues. CDR1 MGHRA and CDR2 YSYEKL come from the germline V gene. Sample: PBMCs. The TCR sequence derives from a man aged 45-65 years in good health and CMV-seropositive. This chain links TRBV4-1 with TRBJ1-2, with TRBD1 matching 7 bases. The CDR3 here is CASSQGRQGWNYGYTF. For the CDR3, the DNA is TGCGCCAGCAGCCAAGGGCGACAGGGCTGGAACTATGGCTACACCTTC.